Sequencing of this T cell receptor (beta chain) was carried out in a study of blood T cell repertoires in COVID-19. Trimming shortened V by 0 bases and J by 9 bases, and 12 bases separated the two germline ends. The CDR3 is 13 residues long. CDR1 is MGHRA and CDR2 is YSYEKL in the germline V gene. Repertoires were generated with immunoSEQ multiplex PCR, while TCRdb's copy carries only in-frame clones and drops some. Of tens of thousands of clones detected, about 83% appear once; the ten largest clones hold about 6.5%. This rearrangement joins TRBV4-1 to TRBJ2-7; D remains ambiguous. This TCR was sampled from a woman aged 60 to 75 with COVID-19, enrolled during active disease. Sequencing input: peripheral blood. The CDR3, as DNA: TGCGCCAGCAGCCAAGATTCTTCGAGGCGGCAGTACTTC. Protein sequence: CASSQDSSRRQYF.